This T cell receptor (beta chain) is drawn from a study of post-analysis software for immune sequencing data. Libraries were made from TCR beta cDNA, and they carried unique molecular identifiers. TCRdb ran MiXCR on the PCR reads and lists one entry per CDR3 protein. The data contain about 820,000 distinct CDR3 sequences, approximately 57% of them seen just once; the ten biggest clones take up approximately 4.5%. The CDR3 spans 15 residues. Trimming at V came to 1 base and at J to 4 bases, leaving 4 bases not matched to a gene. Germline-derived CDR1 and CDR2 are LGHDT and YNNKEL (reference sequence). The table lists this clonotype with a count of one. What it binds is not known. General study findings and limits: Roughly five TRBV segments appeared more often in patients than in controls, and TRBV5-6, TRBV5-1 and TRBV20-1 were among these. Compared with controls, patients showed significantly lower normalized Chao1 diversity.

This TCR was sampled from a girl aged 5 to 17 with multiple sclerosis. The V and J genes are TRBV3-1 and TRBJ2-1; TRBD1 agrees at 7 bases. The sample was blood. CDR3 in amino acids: CASSQVPRGYNEQFF. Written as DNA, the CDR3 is TGTGCCAGCAGCCAAGTTCCCAGGGGGTACAATGAGCAGTTCTTC.